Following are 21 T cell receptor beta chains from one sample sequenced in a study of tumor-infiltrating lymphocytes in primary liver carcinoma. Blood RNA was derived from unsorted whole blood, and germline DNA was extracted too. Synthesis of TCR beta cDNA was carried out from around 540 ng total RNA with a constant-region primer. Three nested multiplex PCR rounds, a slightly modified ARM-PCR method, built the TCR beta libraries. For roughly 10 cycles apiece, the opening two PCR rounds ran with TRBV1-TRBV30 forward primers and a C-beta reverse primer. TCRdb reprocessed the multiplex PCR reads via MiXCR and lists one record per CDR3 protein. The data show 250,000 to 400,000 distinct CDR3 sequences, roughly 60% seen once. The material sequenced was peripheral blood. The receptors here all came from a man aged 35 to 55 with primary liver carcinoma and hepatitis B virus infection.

The CDR3 sequence is CASSFSGTANSPLHF. CDR3 DNA: TGCGCCAGCAGCTTCTCGGGGACAGCGAATTCACCCCTCCACTTT. The chain combines TRBV5-1 with TRBJ1-6; 7 bases match TRBD1. V lost 2 bases, J lost 7 bases, and 6 bases stayed unmatched. The length of the CDR3 is 15 residues. Germline CDR1 is SGHRS and CDR2 is YFSETQ.

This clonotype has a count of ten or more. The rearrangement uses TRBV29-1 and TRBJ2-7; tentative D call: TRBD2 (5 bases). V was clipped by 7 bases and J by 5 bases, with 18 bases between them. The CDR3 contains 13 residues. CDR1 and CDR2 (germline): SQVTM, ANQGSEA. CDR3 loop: CSALVGEIHEQYF. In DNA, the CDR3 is TGCAGCGCTCTCGTGGGAGAGATCCACGAGCAGTACTTC.

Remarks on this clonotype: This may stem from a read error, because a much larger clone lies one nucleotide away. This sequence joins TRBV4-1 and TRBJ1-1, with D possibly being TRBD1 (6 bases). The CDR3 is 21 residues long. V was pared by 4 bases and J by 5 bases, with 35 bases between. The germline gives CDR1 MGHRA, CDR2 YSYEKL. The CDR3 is CASSRPGKPGRGAKTRTEAFF. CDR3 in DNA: TGCGCCAGCAGCCGTCCAGGGAAACCGGGACGGGGGGCGAAAACGAGAACTGAAGCTTTCTTT.

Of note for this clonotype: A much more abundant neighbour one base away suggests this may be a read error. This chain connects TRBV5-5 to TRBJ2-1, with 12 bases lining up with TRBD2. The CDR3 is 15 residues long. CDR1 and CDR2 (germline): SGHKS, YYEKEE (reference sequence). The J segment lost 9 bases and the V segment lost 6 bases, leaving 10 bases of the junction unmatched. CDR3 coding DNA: TGTGCCAGCAACTTAGATCTAGCGGGAGGGAGTGAGCAGTTCTTC. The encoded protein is CASNLDLAGGSEQFF.

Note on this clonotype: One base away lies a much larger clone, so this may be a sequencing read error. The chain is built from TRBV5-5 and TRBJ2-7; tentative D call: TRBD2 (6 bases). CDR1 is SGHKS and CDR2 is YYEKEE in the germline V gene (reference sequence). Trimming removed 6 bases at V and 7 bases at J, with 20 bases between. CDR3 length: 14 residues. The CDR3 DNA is TGTGCCAGCAACCTAGGGACTTCCTGGTTGGAGCAGTACTTC. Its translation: CASNLGTSWLEQYF.

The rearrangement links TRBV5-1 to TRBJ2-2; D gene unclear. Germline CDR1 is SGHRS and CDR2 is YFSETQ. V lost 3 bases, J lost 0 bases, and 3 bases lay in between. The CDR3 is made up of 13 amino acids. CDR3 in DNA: TGCGCCAGCAGCTCGGCGAACACCGGGGAGCTGTTTTTT. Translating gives CASSSANTGELFF.

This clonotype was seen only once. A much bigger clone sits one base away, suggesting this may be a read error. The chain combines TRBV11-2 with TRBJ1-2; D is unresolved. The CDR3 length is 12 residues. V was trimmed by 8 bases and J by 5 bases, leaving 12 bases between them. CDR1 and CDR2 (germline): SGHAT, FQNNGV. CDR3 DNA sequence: TGTGCCAGCTCTGGGGAGAGATATGGCTACACCTTC. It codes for CASSGERYGYTF.

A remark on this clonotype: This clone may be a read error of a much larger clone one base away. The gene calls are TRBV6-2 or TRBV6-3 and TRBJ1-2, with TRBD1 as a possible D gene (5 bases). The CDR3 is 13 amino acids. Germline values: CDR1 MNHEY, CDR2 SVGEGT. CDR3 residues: CASCYSAGYGYTF. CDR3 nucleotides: TGTGCCAGCTGTTACTCCGCAGGGTATGGCTACACCTTC.

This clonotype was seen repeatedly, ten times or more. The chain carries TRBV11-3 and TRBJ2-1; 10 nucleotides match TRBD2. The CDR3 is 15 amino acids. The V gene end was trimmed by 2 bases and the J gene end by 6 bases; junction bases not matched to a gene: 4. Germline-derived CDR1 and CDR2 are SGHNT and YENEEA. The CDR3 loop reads CASSLSAGGLNEQFF. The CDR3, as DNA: TGTGCCAGCAGCTTATCAGCGGGAGGGCTCAATGAGCAGTTCTTC.

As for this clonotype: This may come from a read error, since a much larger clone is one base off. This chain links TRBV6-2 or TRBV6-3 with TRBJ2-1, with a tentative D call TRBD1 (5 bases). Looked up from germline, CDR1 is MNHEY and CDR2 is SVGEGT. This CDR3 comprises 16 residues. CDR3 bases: TGTGCCAACAGTTACGTTCGGCTAAGCACAGGCAATGAGCAGTTCTTC. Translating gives CANSYVRLSTGNEQFF.

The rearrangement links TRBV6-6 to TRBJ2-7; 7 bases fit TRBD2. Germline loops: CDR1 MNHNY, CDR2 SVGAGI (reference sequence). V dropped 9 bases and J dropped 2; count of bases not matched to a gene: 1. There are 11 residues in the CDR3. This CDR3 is CARSGAYEQYF. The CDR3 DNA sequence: TGTGCCAGAAGCGGGGCCTACGAGCAGTACTTC.

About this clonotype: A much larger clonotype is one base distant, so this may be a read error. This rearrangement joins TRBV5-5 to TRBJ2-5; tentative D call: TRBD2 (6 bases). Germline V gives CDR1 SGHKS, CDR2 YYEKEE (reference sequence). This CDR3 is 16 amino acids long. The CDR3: CASSLSGVASQEAQYF. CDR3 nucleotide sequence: TGTGCCAGCAGCTTGTCGGGAGTGGCCTCCCAAGAGGCCCAGTACTTC.

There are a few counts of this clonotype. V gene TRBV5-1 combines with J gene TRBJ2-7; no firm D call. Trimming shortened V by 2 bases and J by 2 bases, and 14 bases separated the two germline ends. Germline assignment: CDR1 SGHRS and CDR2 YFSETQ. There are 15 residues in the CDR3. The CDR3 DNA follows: TGCGCCAGCAGCTTCGGGCTAGTAGGTCCCTACGAGCAGTACTTC. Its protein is CASSFGLVGPYEQYF.

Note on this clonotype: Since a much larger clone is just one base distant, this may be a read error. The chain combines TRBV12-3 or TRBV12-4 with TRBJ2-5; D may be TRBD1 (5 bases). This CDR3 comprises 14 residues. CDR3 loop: CASSFGTGQETKYF. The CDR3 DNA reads TGTGCCAGCAGTTTTGGTACAGGCCAAGAGACCAAGTACTTC.

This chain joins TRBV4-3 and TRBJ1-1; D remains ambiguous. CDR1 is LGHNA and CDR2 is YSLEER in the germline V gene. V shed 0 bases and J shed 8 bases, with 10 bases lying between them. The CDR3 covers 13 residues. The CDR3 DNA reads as TGCGCCAGCAGCCAAGATCGGCCGACCGAAGCTTTCTTT. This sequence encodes CASSQDRPTEAFF.

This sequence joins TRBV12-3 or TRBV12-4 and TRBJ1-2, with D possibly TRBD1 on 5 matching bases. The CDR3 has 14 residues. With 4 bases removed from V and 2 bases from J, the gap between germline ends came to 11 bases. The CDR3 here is CASSWGRANYGYTF. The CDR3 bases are TGTGCCAGCAGTTGGGGACGGGCGAACTATGGCTACACCTTC.

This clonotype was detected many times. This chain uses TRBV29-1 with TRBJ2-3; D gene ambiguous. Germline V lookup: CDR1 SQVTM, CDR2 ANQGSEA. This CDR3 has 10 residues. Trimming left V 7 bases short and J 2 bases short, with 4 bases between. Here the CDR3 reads CSGLTDTQYF. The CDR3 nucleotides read TGCAGCGGACTCACAGATACGCAGTATTTT.

CDR3 loop: CASSQLAGSRTDTQYF. CDR3 DNA sequence: TGTGCCAGCAGCCAACTAGCAGGGTCCCGCACAGATACGCAGTATTTT. The genes are TRBV14 and TRBJ2-3; the D call may be TRBD1 or TRBD2 (5 bases each). The CDR3 length is 16 residues. Trimming took off 2 bases at V and 1 base at J, with 13 bases between the two ends. Germline V gene lookup returns CDR1 SGHDN and CDR2 FVKESK.

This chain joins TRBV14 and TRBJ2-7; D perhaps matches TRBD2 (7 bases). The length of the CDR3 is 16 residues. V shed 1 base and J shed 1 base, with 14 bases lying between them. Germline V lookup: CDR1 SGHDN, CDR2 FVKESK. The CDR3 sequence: CASSQGGGIASYEQYF. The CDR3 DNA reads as TGTGCCAGCAGCCAAGGCGGGGGCATAGCGTCCTACGAGCAGTACTTC.

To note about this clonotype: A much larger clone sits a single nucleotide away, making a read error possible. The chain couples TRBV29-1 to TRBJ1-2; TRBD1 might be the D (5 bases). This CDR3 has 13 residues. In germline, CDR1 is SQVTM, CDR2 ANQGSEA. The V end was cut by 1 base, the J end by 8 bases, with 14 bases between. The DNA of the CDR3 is TGCAGCGTTGAAGGGGGGACTGCCCGCGGCTACACCTTC. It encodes CSVEGGTARGYTF.

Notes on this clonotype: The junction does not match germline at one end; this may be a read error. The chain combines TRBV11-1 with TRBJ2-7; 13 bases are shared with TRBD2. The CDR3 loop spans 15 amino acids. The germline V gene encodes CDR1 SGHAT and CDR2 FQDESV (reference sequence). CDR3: CTSSYGLAGEMKQYF. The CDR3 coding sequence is TGTACCAGCAGCTACGGACTAGCGGGAGAAATGAAGCAGTACTTC.